This T cell receptor beta chain emerged from a study of CD8+ T cells in alopecia areata. RNA extraction and reverse transcription yielded cDNA as sequencing template. Clones were sequenced by immunoSEQ multiplex PCR, and TCRdb holds only the in-frame ones, with some missing. The sample was found to contain roughly 260,000 clones, and every one recurs. This clone has a handful of counts. Mouse gene names apply. Pooled cells of cutaneous lymph node origin were sorted on CD4, CD8alpha, NKG2D, NKG2ACE and other markers. The sequenced material came from CD4+ T cells sorted from a lymph node. The receptor comes from a C3H/HeJ mouse with alopecia areata. Strain haplotype at MHC: H2-k.

The sequenced CDR3 bases are TGTGCCAGCAGTGAAGATTGGGGGGCT. The encoded protein is CASSEDWGA. From start to end, the CDR3 is CASSEDWGAEQFF. The chain links TRBV13-3 to TRBJ2-1; D might be TRBD2 (6 bases). The CDR3 extends 4 residues past the end of the read, so its final part is completed from the germline J gene. Germline-derived CDR1 and CDR2 are NNHDY and SYVADS. CDR3 length equals 13 residues.